The T cell receptor beta chain described here comes from a study of tumor-infiltrating lymphocytes in primary liver carcinoma. This clonotype was counted at least ten times. Its target is not known. Trimming took off 3 bases at V and 3 bases at J, with 15 bases between the two ends. The length of the CDR3 is 15 residues. Germline V CDR1 and CDR2: SNHLY, FYNNEI. Overall study findings and caveats: It was tumor-adjacent and tumor-blood pairs that overlapped less than tumor region pairs did. Merely some 7-25% of top clones spanned all five tumor regions.

Scientists recovered RNA and DNA together from around 18-30 mg of unsorted bulk tissue. The study found over 85% viable tumor cells in every tumor sample. Synthesis of TCR beta cDNA was carried out from approximately 0.55 ug total RNA with a constant-region primer. Three nested multiplex PCR rounds of slightly modified ARM-PCR generated TCR beta libraries. For approximately 11 cycles apiece, the opening two PCR rounds ran with TRBV1-TRBV30 forward primers and a C-beta reverse primer. Using its own MiXCR run on the multiplex PCR reads, TCRdb lists one record per CDR3 protein. This sample has more than 95,000 distinct CDR3 sequences, with 64% found just once.

This chain joins TRBV2 and TRBJ2-7; D might be TRBD2 (6 bases). The receptor was derived from a woman between 55 and 75 years old with primary liver carcinoma and hepatitis B virus infection. The sample comprised liver tumor tissue from sampling region 3. Subset meaning: tumor region T3, left-lateral pole. CDR3 loop: CASSDRGSRIYEQYF. Here the CDR3 DNA reads TGTGCCAGCAGTGATCGGGGGAGTCGGATCTACGAGCAGTACTTC.